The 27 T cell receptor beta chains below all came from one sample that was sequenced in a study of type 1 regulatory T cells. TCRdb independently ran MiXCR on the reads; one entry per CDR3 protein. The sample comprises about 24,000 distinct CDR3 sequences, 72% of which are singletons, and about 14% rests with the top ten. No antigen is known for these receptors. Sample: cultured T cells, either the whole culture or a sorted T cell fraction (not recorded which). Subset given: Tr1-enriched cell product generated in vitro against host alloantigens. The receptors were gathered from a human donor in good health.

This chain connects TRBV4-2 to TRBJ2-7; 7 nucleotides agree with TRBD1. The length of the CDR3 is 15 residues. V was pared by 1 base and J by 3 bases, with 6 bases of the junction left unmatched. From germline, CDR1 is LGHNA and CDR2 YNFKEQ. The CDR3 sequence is CASSQVTGANYEQYF. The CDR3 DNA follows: TGTGCCAGCAGCCAAGTAACAGGGGCAAACTACGAGCAGTACTTC.

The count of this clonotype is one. Here the CDR3 DNA reads TGCAGTGCTAGCATGGGGGGGCGAACTGGAAACACCATATATTTT. It codes for CSASMGGRTGNTIYF. The chain links TRBV20-1 to TRBJ1-3; possible D gene TRBD1, 6 bases. The CDR3 runs 15 residues. Germline values: CDR1 DFQATT, CDR2 SNEGSKA (reference sequence). Trimming took 3 bases from V and 2 from J, leaving 14 bases between them.

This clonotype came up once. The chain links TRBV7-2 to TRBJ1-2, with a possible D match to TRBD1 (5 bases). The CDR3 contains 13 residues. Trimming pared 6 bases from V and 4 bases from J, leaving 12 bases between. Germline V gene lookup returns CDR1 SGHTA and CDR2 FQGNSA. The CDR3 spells CASSPGHSYGYTF. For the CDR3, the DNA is TGTGCCAGCAGTCCTGGACACAGCTATGGCTACACCTTC.

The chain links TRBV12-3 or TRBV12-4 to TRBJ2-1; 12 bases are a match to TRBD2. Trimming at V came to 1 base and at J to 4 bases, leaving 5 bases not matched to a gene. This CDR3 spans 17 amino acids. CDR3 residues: CASSLGIGTSGYNEQFF. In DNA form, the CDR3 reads TGTGCCAGCAGTTTAGGAATTGGGACTAGCGGGTACAATGAGCAGTTCTTC.

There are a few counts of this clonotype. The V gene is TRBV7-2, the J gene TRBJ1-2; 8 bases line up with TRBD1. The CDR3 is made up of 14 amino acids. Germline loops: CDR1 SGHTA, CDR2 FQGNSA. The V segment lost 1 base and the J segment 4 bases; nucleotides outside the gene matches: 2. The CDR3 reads CASSLVGTGYGYTF. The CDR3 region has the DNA TGTGCCAGCAGCTTAGTAGGGACAGGCTATGGCTACACCTTC.

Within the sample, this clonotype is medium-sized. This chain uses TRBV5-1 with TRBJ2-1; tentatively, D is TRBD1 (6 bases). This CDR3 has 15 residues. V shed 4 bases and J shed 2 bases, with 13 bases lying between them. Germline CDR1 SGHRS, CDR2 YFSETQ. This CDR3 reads CASSLQGSAYNEQFF. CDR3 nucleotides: TGCGCCAGCAGCCTTCAGGGGTCTGCCTACAATGAGCAGTTCTTC.

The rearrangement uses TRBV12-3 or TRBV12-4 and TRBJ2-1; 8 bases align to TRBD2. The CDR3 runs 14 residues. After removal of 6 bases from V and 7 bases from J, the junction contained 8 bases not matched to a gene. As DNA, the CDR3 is TGTGCCAGCAGCCTCGGCCGGGGGGGGAATGAGCAGTTCTTC. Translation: CASSLGRGGNEQFF.

CDR3 coding DNA: TGTGCCAGCAGGAGTAAGCGGGGGGACATGTACAATGAGCAGTTCTTC. Protein: CASRSKRGDMYNEQFF. The genes are TRBV7-2 and TRBJ2-1; the match to TRBD2 covers 9 bases. Germline V gives CDR1 SGHTA, CDR2 FQGNSA. The V gene end was trimmed by 6 bases and the J gene end by 4 bases; junction bases not matched to a gene: 10. The length of the CDR3 is 16 residues.

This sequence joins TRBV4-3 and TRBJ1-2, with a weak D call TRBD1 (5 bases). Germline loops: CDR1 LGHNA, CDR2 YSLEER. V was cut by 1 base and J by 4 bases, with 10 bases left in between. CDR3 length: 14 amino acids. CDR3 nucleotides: TGCGCCAGCAGCCAAGTCAGGGCAGGCTATGGCTACACCTTC. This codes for CASSQVRAGYGYTF.

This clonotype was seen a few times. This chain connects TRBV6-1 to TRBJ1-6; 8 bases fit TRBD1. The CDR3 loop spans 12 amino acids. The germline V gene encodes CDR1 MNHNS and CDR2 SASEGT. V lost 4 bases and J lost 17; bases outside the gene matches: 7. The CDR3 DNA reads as TGTGCCAGCAGTGCCACTCGGACAGGGTTCCACTTT. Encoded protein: CASSATRTGFHF.

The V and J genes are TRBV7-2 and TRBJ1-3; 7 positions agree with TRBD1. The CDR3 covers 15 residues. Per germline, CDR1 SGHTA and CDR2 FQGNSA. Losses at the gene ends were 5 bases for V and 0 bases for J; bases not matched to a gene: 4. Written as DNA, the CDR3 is TGTGCCAGCAGCGCCGACAGGGTCTCTGGAAACACCATATATTTT. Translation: CASSADRVSGNTIYF.

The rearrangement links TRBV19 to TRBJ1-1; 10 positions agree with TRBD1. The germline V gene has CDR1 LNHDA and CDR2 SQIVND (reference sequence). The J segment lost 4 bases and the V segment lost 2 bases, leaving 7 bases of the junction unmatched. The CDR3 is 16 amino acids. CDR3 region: CASSIKTGGRGTEAFF. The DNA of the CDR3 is TGTGCCAGTAGTATAAAGACAGGGGGCAGGGGCACTGAAGCTTTCTTT.

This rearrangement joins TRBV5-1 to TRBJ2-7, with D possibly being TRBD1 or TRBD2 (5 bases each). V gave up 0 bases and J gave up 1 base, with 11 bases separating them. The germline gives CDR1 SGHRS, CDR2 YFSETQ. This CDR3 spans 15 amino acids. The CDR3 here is CASSLGAGRSYEQYF. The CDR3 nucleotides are TGCGCCAGCAGCTTGGGGGCAGGGAGATCCTACGAGCAGTACTTC.

As DNA, the CDR3 is TGCGCCAGCAGCCGGGGACAGGACGCCAGCTCTGGGGCCAACGTCCTGACTTTC. Translated, it gives CASSRGQDASSGANVLTF. The chain links TRBV4-1 to TRBJ2-6; 8 bases map to TRBD1. This CDR3 has 18 residues. Germline V CDR1 and CDR2: MGHRA, YSYEKL. The V and J ends lost 4 bases and 0 bases, in that order; junction bases with no gene match: 8.

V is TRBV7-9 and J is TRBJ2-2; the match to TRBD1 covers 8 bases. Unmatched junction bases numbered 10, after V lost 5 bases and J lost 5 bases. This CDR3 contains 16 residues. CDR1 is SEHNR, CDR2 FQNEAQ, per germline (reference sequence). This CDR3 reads CASSRQGALRTGELFF. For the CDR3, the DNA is TGTGCCAGCAGCCGGCAGGGGGCGTTGAGAACCGGGGAGCTGTTTTTT. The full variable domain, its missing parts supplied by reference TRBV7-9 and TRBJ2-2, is DTGVSQNPRHKITKRGQNVTFRCDPISEHNRLYWYRQTLGQGPEFLTYFQNEAQLEKSRLLSDRFSAERPKGSFSTLEIQRTEQGDSAMYLCASSRQGALRTGELFFGEGSRLTVL.

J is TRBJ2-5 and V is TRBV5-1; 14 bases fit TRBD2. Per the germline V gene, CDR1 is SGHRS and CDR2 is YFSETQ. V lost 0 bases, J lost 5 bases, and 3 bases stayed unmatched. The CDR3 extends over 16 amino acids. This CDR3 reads CASSLGLAGGPETQYF. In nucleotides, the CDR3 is TGCGCCAGCAGCTTGGGACTAGCGGGGGGGCCGGAGACCCAGTACTTC.

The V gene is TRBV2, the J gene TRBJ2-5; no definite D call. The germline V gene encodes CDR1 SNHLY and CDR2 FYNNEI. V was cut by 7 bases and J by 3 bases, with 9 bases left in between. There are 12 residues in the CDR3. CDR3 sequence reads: CASTRDEETQYF. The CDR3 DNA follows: TGTGCCAGCACGAGAGATGAAGAGACCCAGTACTTC. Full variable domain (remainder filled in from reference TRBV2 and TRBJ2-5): EPEVTQTPSHQVTQMGQEVILRCVPISNHLYFYWYRQILGQKVEFLVSFYNNEISEKSEIFDDQFSVERPDGSNFTLKIRSTKLEDSAMYFCASTRDEETQYFGPGTRLLVL.

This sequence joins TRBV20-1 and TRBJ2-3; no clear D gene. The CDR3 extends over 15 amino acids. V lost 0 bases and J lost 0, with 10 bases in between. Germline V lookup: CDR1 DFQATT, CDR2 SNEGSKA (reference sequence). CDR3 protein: CSARDGVASTDTQYF. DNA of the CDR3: TGCAGTGCTAGAGATGGAGTGGCCAGCACAGATACGCAGTATTTT.

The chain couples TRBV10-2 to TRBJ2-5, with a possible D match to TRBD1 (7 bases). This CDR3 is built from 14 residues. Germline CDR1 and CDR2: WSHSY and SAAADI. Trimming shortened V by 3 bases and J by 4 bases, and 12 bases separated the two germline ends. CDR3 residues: CASSEQGRGETQYF. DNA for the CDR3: TGCGCCAGCAGTGAACAGGGGCGGGGAGAGACCCAGTACTTC.

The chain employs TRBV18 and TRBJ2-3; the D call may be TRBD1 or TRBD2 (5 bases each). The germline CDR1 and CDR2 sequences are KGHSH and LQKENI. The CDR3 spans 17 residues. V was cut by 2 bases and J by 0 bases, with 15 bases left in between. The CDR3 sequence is CASSPFPGAASTDTQYF. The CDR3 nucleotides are TGTGCCAGCTCACCATTCCCCGGGGCCGCTAGCACAGATACGCAGTATTTT.

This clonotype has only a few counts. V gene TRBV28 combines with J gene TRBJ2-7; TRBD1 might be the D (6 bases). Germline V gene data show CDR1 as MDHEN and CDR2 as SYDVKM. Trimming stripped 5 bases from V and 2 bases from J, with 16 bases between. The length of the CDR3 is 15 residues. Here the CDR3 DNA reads TGTGCCAGCAGTCCCACGCACAGGGTCCCCTACGAGCAGTACTTC. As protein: CASSPTHRVPYEQYF. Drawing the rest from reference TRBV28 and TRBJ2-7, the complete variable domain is DVKVTQSSRYLVKRTGEKVFLECVQDMDHENMFWYRQDPGLGLRLIYFSYDVKMKEKGDIPEGYSVSREKKERFSLILESASTNQTSMYLCASSPTHRVPYEQYFGPGTRLTVT.

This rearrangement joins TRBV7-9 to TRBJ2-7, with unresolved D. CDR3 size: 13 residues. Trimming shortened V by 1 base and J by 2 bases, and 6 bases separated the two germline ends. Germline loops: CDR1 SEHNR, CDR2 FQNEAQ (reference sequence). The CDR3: CASSLGGTYEQYF. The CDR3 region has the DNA TGTGCCAGCAGCTTAGGCGGTACCTACGAGCAGTACTTC.

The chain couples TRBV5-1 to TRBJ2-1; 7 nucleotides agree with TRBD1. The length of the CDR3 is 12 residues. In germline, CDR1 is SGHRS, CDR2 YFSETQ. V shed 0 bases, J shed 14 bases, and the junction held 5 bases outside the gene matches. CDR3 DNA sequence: TGCGCCAGCAGCTTGGTTTTTGGACAGGAGTTCTTC. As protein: CASSLVFGQEFF.

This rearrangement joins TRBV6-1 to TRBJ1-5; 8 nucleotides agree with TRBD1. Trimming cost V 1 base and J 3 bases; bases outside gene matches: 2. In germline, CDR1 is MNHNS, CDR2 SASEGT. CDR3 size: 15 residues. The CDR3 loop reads CASSEGQGYNQPQHF. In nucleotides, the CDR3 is TGTGCCAGCAGTGAAGGACAGGGGTACAATCAGCCCCAGCATTTT.

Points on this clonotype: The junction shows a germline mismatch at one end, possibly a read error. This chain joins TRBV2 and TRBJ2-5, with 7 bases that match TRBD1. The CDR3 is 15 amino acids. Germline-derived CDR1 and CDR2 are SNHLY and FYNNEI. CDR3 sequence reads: CASTERRTGQETQYF. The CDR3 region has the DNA TGTGCCAGCACTGAAAGAAGGACAGGTCAAGAGACCCAGTACTTC.

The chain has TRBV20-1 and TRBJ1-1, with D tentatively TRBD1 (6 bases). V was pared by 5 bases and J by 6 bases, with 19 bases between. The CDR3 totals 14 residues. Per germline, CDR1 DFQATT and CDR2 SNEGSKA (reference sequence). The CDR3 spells CSAEGGTSEPEAFF. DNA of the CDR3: TGCAGTGCTGAGGGGGGGACATCCGAACCTGAAGCTTTCTTT.

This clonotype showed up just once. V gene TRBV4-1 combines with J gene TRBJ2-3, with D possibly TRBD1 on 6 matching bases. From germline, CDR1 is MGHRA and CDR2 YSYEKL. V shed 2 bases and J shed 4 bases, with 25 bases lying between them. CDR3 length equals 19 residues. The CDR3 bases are TGCGCCAGCAGCCAAAGGTTCCGGCCCGGCGGCAGGGGAGCAGATACGCAGTATTTT. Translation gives CASSQRFRPGGRGADTQYF.